What follows is one TCR beta chain and its context. Repertoires were generated with immunoSEQ multiplex PCR, while TCRdb's copy carries only in-frame clones and drops some. The repertoire consists of roughly 16,000 clones, with 81% occurring once and the leading ten covering over 7.5%. This CDR3 is 13 amino acids long. Per germline, CDR1 SGHVS and CDR2 FQNEAQ. With 2 bases clipped from V and 10 bases from J, the junction kept 7 bases outside the gene matches. The data belong to a study of blood T cell repertoires in COVID-19. The receptor was isolated from a man aged 60 to 69 with acute or convalescent COVID-19. The chain links TRBV7-8 to TRBJ1-1; TRBD1 matches 7 bases. The sequenced sample consisted of peripheral blood. Written as DNA, the CDR3 is TGTGCCAGCAGCTTAACGCCGACAGGGAGAGCTTTCTTT. Translated, it gives CASSLTPTGRAFF. Together with reference TRBV7-8 and TRBJ1-1, the CDR3 gives the full variable domain: GAGVSQSPRYKVAKRGQDVALRCDPISGHVSLFWYQQALGQGPEFLTYFQNEAQLDKSGLPSDRFFAERPEGSVSTLKIQRTQQEDSAVYLCASSLTPTGRAFFGQGTRLTVV.